Presented here are 32 T cell receptor beta chains from one specimen sequenced in a study of shared clonotypes between healthy human individuals. Clones were sequenced by immunoSEQ multiplex PCR, and TCRdb holds only the in-frame ones, with some missing. The sample lists approximately 2.4 million clones, approximately 94% seen once, with approximately 0.13% in the top ten. The sequencing input was naive CD4+ T cells sorted from blood. Subset meaning: CD45RA+ positively selected. These receptors were collected from a young man in good health.

This sequence joins TRBV6-1 and TRBJ1-1; possibly TRBD1 for D (5 bases). There are 17 residues in the CDR3. The V and J ends lost 2 bases and 10 bases respectively, with 26 bases between them. The germline V gene encodes CDR1 MNHNS and CDR2 SASEGT. CDR3 region: CASSETLGLFREERAFF. The DNA for the CDR3 is TGTGCCAGCAGTGAAACCCTGGGACTTTTTAGGGAAGAGCGAGCTTTCTTT.

This chain uses TRBV30 with TRBJ1-5; D unclear. CDR1 and CDR2 from the germline V gene are GTSNPN and SVGIG (reference sequence). V lost 1 base to trimming and J lost 0 bases, with 16 bases between them. This CDR3 is 17 amino acids long. CDR3 in amino acids: CAWSADKTPNSNQPQHF. The CDR3 bases are TGTGCCTGGAGTGCCGACAAAACCCCTAATAGCAATCAGCCCCAGCATTTT.

The chain couples TRBV29-1 to TRBJ2-2; the D gene is possibly TRBD1 (5 bases). The V gene's germline CDR1 is SQVTM and CDR2 ANQGSEA. Trimming shortened V by 5 bases and J by 5 bases, and 9 bases separated the two germline ends. CDR3 length equals 12 residues. This CDR3 reads CSVTQGTGELFF. The CDR3 nucleotides read TGCAGCGTTACCCAGGGAACCGGGGAGCTGTTTTTT.

This clone was found once. This chain joins TRBV25-1 and TRBJ2-3; tentatively, D is TRBD2 (6 bases). Trimming pared 3 bases from V and 2 bases from J, leaving 15 bases between. CDR1 and CDR2 from the germline V gene are MGHDK and SYGVNS. The CDR3 spans 16 residues. The CDR3 DNA follows: TGTGCCAGCAGTGAGAGCCGGGGGTTCTACACAGATACGCAGTATTTT. Encoded protein: CASSESRGFYTDTQYF.

About this clone: Additional DNA sequences in this sample encode the identical CDR3. The J gene is TRBJ2-5, the V gene TRBV10-2; D gene ambiguous. V was pared by 0 bases and J by 4 bases, with 3 bases between. CDR1 is WSHSY and CDR2 is SAAADI in the germline V gene. This CDR3 has 12 amino acids. As DNA, the CDR3 is TGCGCCAGCAGTGAGTCGGTAGAGACCCAGTACTTC. Translated: CASSESVETQYF.

Comment on this clone: The same CDR3 can be traced to other DNA sequences in this sample. The chain joins TRBV30 to TRBJ2-3; D gene unclear. Germline-derived CDR1 and CDR2 are GTSNPN and SVGIG (reference sequence). The CDR3 has 11 residues. The V end lost 2 bases, the J end lost 2 bases, and 2 bases lay between the germline ends. The CDR3 nucleotides read TGTGCCTGGAGTCCCACAGATACGCAGTATTTT. This encodes CAWSPTDTQYF.

This chain joins TRBV30 and TRBJ2-2; D remains ambiguous. V shed 0 bases and J shed 10 bases, with 12 bases lying between them. Germline V gene lookup returns CDR1 GTSNPN and CDR2 SVGIG (reference sequence). The CDR3 has 13 residues. In nucleotides, the CDR3 is TGTGCCTGGAGTGTACTGCGCCTAAAGGAGCTGTTTTTT. Protein: CAWSVLRLKELFF.

This chain connects TRBV5-1 to TRBJ1-1; 10 bases align to TRBD1. With 2 bases clipped from V and 1 base from J, the junction kept 5 bases outside the gene matches. The CDR3 is made up of 16 amino acids. The germline V gene has CDR1 SGHRS and CDR2 YFSETQ. In nucleotides, the CDR3 is TGCGCCAGCAGCTTCCGGACAGGGGGAAAGAACACTGAAGCTTTCTTT. Protein sequence: CASSFRTGGKNTEAFF. Full variable domain (missing parts from reference TRBV5-1 and TRBJ1-1): KAGVTQTPRYLIKTRGQQVTLSCSPISGHRSVSWYQQTPGQGLQFLFEYFSETQRNKGNFPGRFSGRQFSNSRSEMNVSTLELGDSALYLCASSFRTGGKNTEAFFGQGTRLTVV.

The count of this clone is one. This rearrangement joins TRBV10-3 to TRBJ1-3; tentative D call: TRBD1 (5 bases). The ends were cut back, 3 bases at V and 1 base at J, with 13 bases in the middle. The CDR3 is made up of 16 amino acids. The germline gives CDR1 ENHRY, CDR2 SYGVKD. The CDR3 sequence is CAISDQGGVSGNTIYF. CDR3 DNA: TGTGCCATCAGTGACCAAGGAGGGGTATCTGGAAACACCATATATTTT.

The chain uses TRBV4-3 and TRBJ2-7; TRBD2 agrees at 8 bases. The CDR3 contains 16 residues. Germline V lookup: CDR1 LGHNA, CDR2 YSLEER. The V gene end was trimmed by 4 bases and the J gene end by 0 bases; junction bases not matched to a gene: 8. CDR3 sequence: CASSRETTSDSYEQYF. CDR3 DNA sequence: TGCGCCAGCAGCCGGGAGACGACTAGCGACTCCTACGAGCAGTACTTC.

The chain joins TRBV19 to TRBJ2-5; 7 nucleotides line up with TRBD1. V lost 5 bases and J lost 4; bases outside the gene matches: 13. This CDR3 region has 16 residues. The germline V gene has CDR1 LNHDA and CDR2 SQIVND (reference sequence). The CDR3 is CASSGQTTGVGETQYF. In DNA form, the CDR3 reads TGTGCCAGTAGTGGCCAGACTACAGGGGTTGGAGAGACCCAGTACTTC.

About this clone itself: Other DNA sequences in the same sample also yield this CDR3. The V gene is TRBV7-2, the J gene TRBJ2-2; D ambiguous. V gave up 2 bases and J gave up 5 bases, with 0 bases separating them. This CDR3 has 11 amino acids. The germline CDR1 and CDR2 sequences are SGHTA and FQGNSA. The CDR3 loop reads CASSLTGELFF. The CDR3 coding sequence is TGTGCCAGCAGCTTAACCGGGGAGCTGTTTTTT.

V usage is TRBV7-2 and J usage is TRBJ1-2, with 7 bases identical to TRBD1. This CDR3 spans 16 amino acids. Germline lookup yields CDR1 SGHTA and CDR2 FQGNSA. V lost 9 bases, J lost 3 bases, and 16 bases stayed unmatched. This CDR3 is CASTRSRDSVYYGYTF. The CDR3, as DNA: TGTGCCAGTACTCGATCCCGGGACAGTGTCTACTATGGCTACACCTTC.

Points on this clone: Other DNA sequences in this specimen translate into the identical CDR3. This chain links TRBV10-3 with TRBJ2-7; D is unresolved. The CDR3 has 12 residues. Trimming removed 0 bases from V and 1 base from J, with 1 base in between. Germline V gene lookup returns CDR1 ENHRY and CDR2 SYGVKD. The DNA for the CDR3 is TGTGCCATCAGTGAGTCATCCTACGAGCAGTACTTC. It codes for CAISESSYEQYF.

A single count supports this clone. The CDR3: CASSLVMAVREQYF. The CDR3 DNA follows: TGTGCCAGCAGCTTAGTGATGGCAGTCCGGGAGCAGTACTTC. V is TRBV7-8 and J is TRBJ2-7; D not certain. V lost 1 base to trimming and J lost 7 bases, with 14 bases between them. CDR3 size: 14 residues. CDR1 and CDR2 (germline): SGHVS, FQNEAQ.

This sequence joins TRBV5-6 and TRBJ1-4, with 7 bases fitting TRBD1. Losses at the gene ends were 4 bases for V and 4 bases for J; bases not matched to a gene: 7. This CDR3 has 15 amino acids. The germline CDR1 and CDR2 sequences are SGHDT and YYEEEE. The CDR3 DNA reads TGTGCCAGCAGCCCGGGACAGAAAAATAATGAAAAACTGTTTTTT. This encodes CASSPGQKNNEKLFF.

Only one count was recorded for this clone. The V and J genes are TRBV10-1 and TRBJ1-4, with 9 bases aligning to TRBD1. J was trimmed by 8 bases and V by 3 bases; bases with no gene match: 16. CDR1 and CDR2 (germline): WNHNN, SYGVQD (reference sequence). This CDR3 spans 18 amino acids. Written as DNA, the CDR3 is TGCGCCAGCAGTGACTATCGACAGGGGGAGGAAGCGGACGAAAAACTGTTTTTT. This gives the protein CASSDYRQGEEADEKLFF.

Comments on this clone: The sample carries other DNA sequences with the same CDR3. The chain couples TRBV7-9 to TRBJ2-7, with TRBD2 identical over 8 bases. This CDR3 contains 15 residues. Germline CDR1 and CDR2: SEHNR and FQNEAQ (reference sequence). Unmatched junction bases numbered 9, after V lost 5 bases and J lost 3 bases. The CDR3 region has the DNA TGTGCCAGCAGCCTCTTCGGTACTAGCGGCTACGAGCAGTACTTC. This codes for CASSLFGTSGYEQYF.

V and J are TRBV6-5 and TRBJ1-4, with TRBD1 matching over 7 bases. Germline trimming cut 6 bases from V and 7 bases from J; bases unmatched to any gene: 11. The CDR3 spans 15 residues. Germline V gene data show CDR1 as MNHEY and CDR2 as SVGAGI. CDR3: CASRAQGGRGEKLFF. The CDR3 DNA is TGTGCCAGCAGGGCCCAGGGGGGGAGAGGTGAAAAACTGTTTTTT.

Note on this clone: Other DNA sequences in this specimen translate into the identical CDR3. This chain uses TRBV7-2 with TRBJ1-2, with a possible D match to TRBD1 (5 bases). Trimming left V 5 bases short and J 4 bases short, with 11 bases between. Germline V gene data show CDR1 as SGHTA and CDR2 as FQGNSA. This CDR3 spans 13 amino acids. The CDR3 loop is CASSPGTGYGYTF. The DNA of the CDR3 is TGTGCCAGCAGCCCAGGGACTGGCTATGGCTACACCTTC. Based on the CDR3 plus reference TRBV7-2 and TRBJ1-2, the full variable domain is GAGVSQSPSNKVTEKGKDVELRCDPISGHTALYWYRQSLGQGLEFLIYFQGNSAPDKSGLPSDRFSAERTGGSVSTLTIQRTQQEDSAVYLCASSPGTGYGYTFGSGTRLTVV.

The chain joins TRBV18 to TRBJ2-7, with a weak D call TRBD1 (5 bases). Germline V gene lookup returns CDR1 KGHSH and CDR2 LQKENI. CDR3 length: 13 residues. Between the trimmed V and J ends, which lost 0 bases and 5 bases, there was a span of 8 bases. The CDR3: CASSPPLGDEQYF. The CDR3, as DNA: TGTGCCAGCTCACCACCGTTAGGGGACGAGCAGTACTTC.

The CDR3 protein is CASSAAERPTYRGGGNNSPLHF. CDR3 sequence (DNA): TGTGCCAGCAGCGCGGCTGAAAGACCAACATACAGGGGAGGTGGGAATAATTCACCCCTCCACTTT. The chain joins TRBV9 to TRBJ1-6; TRBD1 matches 7 bases. The ends lost 3 bases at V and 5 bases at J; junction bases unmatched: 26. Germline V lookup: CDR1 SGDLS, CDR2 YYNGEE. The CDR3 contains 22 residues.

This chain joins TRBV11-2 and TRBJ2-7; maybe TRBD1 (6 bases). CDR1 is SGHAT, CDR2 FQNNGV, per germline. The CDR3 length is 17 residues. The V end lost 2 bases, the J end lost 2 bases, and 19 bases lay between the germline ends. The DNA of the CDR3 is TGTGCCAGCAGCTTAAGGGCCCCGTACAGGGACGCCTACGAGCAGTACTTC. Amino acids: CASSLRAPYRDAYEQYF. Full variable domain (rest looked up from reference TRBV11-2 and TRBJ2-7): EAGVAQSPRYKIIEKRQSVAFWCNPISGHATLYWYQQILGQGPKLLIQFQNNGVVDDSQLPKDRFSAERLKGVDSTLKIQPAKLEDSAVYLCASSLRAPYRDAYEQYFGPGTRLTVT.

The gene calls are TRBV29-1 and TRBJ2-3; 9 bases agree with TRBD1. This CDR3 contains 12 residues. V lost 4 bases and J lost 4; bases outside the gene matches: 0. Germline V gene lookup returns CDR1 SQVTM and CDR2 ANQGSEA. This CDR3 is CSVGTGADTQYF. Here the CDR3 DNA reads TGCAGCGTTGGGACAGGGGCAGATACGCAGTATTTT.

The chain carries TRBV2 and TRBJ2-1; D gene ambiguous. Germline V gene lookup returns CDR1 SNHLY and CDR2 FYNNEI. With 7 bases removed from V and 6 bases from J, the gap between germline ends came to 13 bases. The CDR3 contains 13 residues. CDR3 loop: CASTGSPSNEQFF. The CDR3 DNA is TGTGCCAGCACCGGCTCCCCGAGCAATGAGCAGTTCTTC.

This chain connects TRBV5-1 to TRBJ1-1; a possible D gene is TRBD1 (6 bases). The germline CDR1 and CDR2 sequences are SGHRS and YFSETQ. V was pared by 5 bases and J by 1 base, with 18 bases between. The CDR3 covers 16 residues. CDR3 in amino acids: CASSSSGRGANTEAFF. In DNA, the CDR3 is TGCGCCAGCAGTTCATCAGGGAGGGGGGCGAACACTGAAGCTTTCTTT.

V and J are TRBV19 and TRBJ2-7, with TRBD1 identical over 9 bases. The CDR3 totals 14 residues. The trim removed 7 bases at V and 5 bases at J, leaving 9 bases unmatched. The germline V gene has CDR1 LNHDA and CDR2 SQIVND (reference sequence). Here the CDR3 reads CASTAGTGYDEQYF. In nucleotides, the CDR3 is TGTGCCAGTACCGCCGGGACAGGGTATGACGAGCAGTACTTC. Full variable domain (rest looked up from reference TRBV19 and TRBJ2-7): DGGITQSPKYLFRKEGQNVTLSCEQNLNHDAMYWYRQDPGQGLRLIYYSQIVNDFQKGDIAEGYSVSREKKESFPLTVTSAQKNPTAFYLCASTAGTGYDEQYFGPGTRLTVT.

V is TRBV19 and J is TRBJ1-2; D possibly corresponds to TRBD1 (6 bases). The germline V gene encodes CDR1 LNHDA and CDR2 SQIVND (reference sequence). The V gene lost 6 bases and the J gene lost 6 bases, with 20 bases spanning the gap. CDR3 size: 15 residues. This CDR3 is CASSPTWQGINGYTF. The CDR3 DNA sequence: TGTGCCAGTAGCCCAACGTGGCAGGGGATTAATGGCTACACCTTC. Variable domain in full (rest from reference TRBV19 and TRBJ1-2): DGGITQSPKYLFRKEGQNVTLSCEQNLNHDAMYWYRQDPGQGLRLIYYSQIVNDFQKGDIAEGYSVSREKKESFPLTVTSAQKNPTAFYLCASSPTWQGINGYTFGSGTRLTVV.

J is TRBJ1-6 and V is TRBV7-2; 12 bases line up with TRBD1. The CDR3 covers 18 residues. With 7 bases clipped from V and 7 bases from J, the junction kept 14 bases outside the gene matches. The germline V gene has CDR1 SGHTA and CDR2 FQGNSA. The CDR3 bases are TGTGCCAGCACCCCTGGGACAGGGGGCTGGCTTGCGAATTCACCCCTCCACTTT. Translating it yields CASTPGTGGWLANSPLHF.

The chain employs TRBV10-3 and TRBJ1-6, with D uncertain. This CDR3 has 16 amino acids. V was pared by 0 bases and J by 7 bases, with 13 bases between. The germline CDR1 and CDR2 sequences are ENHRY and SYGVKD. In DNA form, the CDR3 reads TGTGCCATCAGTGAGTCGAGTTTGGGGATGAATTCACCCCTCCACTTT. Encoded protein: CAISESSLGMNSPLHF.

In regard to this clone: The identical CDR3 is also encoded by other nucleotide sequences in the sample. V gene TRBV7-9 combines with J gene TRBJ1-2; a weak D match, TRBD1 (5 bases). The length of the CDR3 is 13 residues. Trimming shortened V by 3 bases and J by 2 bases, and 7 bases separated the two germline ends. Per the germline V gene, CDR1 is SEHNR and CDR2 is FQNEAQ (reference sequence). The CDR3 nucleotides read TGTGCCAGCAGCTTCGGGGGGAACTATGGCTACACCTTC. It encodes CASSFGGNYGYTF.

Only one count was recorded for this clone. The chain joins TRBV7-3 to TRBJ2-5; TRBD2 agrees at 8 bases. Germline V gives CDR1 SGHTA, CDR2 FQGTGA. With 0 bases clipped from V and 5 bases from J, the junction kept 5 bases outside the gene matches. The CDR3 covers 15 residues. The CDR3 DNA sequence: TGTGCCAGCAGCTTAACTAGCGGGGTATCCGAGACCCAGTACTTC. This gives the protein CASSLTSGVSETQYF.